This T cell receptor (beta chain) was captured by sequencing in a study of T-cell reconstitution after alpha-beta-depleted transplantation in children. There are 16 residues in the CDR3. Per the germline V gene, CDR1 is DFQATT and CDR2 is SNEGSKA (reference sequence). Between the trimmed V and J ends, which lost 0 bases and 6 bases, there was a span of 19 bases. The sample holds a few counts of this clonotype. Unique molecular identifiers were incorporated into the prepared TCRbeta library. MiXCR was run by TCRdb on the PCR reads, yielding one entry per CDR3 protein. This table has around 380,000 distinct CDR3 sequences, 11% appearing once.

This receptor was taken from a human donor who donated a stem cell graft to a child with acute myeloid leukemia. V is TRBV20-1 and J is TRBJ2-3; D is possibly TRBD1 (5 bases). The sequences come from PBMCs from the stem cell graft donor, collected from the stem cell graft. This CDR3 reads CSARDSGARIPDTQYF. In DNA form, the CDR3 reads TGCAGTGCTAGAGATAGTGGGGCCCGGATTCCGGATACGCAGTATTTT.